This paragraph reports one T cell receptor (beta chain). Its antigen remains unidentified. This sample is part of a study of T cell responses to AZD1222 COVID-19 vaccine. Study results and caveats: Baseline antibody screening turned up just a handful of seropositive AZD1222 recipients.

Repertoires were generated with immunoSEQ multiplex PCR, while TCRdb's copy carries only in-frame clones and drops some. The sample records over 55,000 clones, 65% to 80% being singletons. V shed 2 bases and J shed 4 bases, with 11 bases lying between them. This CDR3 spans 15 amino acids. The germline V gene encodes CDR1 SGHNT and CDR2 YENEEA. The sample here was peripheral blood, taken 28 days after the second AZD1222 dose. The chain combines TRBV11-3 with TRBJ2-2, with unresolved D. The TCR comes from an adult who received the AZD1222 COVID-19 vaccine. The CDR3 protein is CASSLRPPPTGELFF. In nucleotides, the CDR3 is TGTGCCAGCAGCTTAAGGCCTCCCCCCACCGGGGAGCTGTTTTTT. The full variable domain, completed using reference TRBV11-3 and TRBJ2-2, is EAGVVQSPRYKIIEKKQPVAFWCNPISGHNTLYWYLQNLGQGPELLIRYENEEAVDDSQLPKDRFSAERLKGVDSTLKIQPAELGDSAVYLCASSLRPPPTGELFFGEGSRLTVL.